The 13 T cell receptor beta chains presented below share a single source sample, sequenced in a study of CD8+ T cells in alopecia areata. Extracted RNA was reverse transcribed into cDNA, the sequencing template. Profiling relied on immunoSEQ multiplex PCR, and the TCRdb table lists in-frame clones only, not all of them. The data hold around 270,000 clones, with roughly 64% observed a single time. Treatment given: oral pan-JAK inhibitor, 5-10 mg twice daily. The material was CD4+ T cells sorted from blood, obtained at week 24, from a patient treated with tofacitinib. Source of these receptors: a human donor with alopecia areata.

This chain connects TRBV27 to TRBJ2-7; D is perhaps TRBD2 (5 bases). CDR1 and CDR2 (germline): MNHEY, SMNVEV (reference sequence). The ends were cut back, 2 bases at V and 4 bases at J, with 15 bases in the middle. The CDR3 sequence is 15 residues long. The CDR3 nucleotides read TGTGCCAGCAGTTTAAGGGCGGCGGGCGCTTACGAGCAGTACTTC. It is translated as CASSLRAAGAYEQYF.

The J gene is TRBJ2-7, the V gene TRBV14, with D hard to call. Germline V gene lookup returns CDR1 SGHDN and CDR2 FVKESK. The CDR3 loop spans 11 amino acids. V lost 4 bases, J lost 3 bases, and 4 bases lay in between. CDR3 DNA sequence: TGTGCCAGCAGCCTAAACTACGAGCAGTACTTC. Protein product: CASSLNYEQYF.

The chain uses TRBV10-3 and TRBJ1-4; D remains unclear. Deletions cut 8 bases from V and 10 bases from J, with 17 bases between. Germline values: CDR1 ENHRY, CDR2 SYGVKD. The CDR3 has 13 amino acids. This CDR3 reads CAIWSMEEGKLFF. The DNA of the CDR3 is TGTGCCATCTGGTCGATGGAGGAGGGAAAACTGTTTTTT.

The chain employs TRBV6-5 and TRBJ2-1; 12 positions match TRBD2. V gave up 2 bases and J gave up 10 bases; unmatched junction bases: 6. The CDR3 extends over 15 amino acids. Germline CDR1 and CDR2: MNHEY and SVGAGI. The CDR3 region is CASSYGLAGGLEQFF. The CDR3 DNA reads TGTGCCAGCAGTTACGGTCTAGCGGGGGGGCTCGAGCAGTTCTTC.

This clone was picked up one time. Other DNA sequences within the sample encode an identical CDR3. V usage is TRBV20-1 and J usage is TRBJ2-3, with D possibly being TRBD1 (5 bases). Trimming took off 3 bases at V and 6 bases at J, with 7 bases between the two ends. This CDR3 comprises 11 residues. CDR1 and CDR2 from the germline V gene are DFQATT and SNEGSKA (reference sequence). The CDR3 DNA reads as TGCAGTGCTAGGGCAGGGGATACGCAGTATTTT. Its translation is CSARAGDTQYF.

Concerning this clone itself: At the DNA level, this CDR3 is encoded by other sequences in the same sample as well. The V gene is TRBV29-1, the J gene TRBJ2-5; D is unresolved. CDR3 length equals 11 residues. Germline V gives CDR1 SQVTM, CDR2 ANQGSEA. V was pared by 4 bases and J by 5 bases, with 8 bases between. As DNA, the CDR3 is TGCAGCGTTGGCCCCGGTGAGACCCAGTACTTC. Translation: CSVGPGETQYF.

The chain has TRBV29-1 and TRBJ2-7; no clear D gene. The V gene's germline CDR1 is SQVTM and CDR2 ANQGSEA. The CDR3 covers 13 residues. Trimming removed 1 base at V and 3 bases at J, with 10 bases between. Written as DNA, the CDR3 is TGCAGCGTTGAAGTTGGGGTCGGCTACGAGCAGTACTTC. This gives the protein CSVEVGVGYEQYF.

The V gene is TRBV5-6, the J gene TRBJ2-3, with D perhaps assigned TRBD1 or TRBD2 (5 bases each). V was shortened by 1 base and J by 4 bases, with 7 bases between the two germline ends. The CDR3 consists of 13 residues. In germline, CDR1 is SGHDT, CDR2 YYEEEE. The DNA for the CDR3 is TGTGCCAGCAGCTTGCAGGGAGCAGATACGCAGTATTTT. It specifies CASSLQGADTQYF.

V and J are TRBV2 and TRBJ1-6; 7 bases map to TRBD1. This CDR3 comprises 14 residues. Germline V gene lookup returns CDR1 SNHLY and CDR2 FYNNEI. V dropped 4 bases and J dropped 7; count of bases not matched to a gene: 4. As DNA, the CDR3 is TGTGCCAGCAGTGGAACAGGGGACAATTCACCCCTCCACTTT. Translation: CASSGTGDNSPLHF.

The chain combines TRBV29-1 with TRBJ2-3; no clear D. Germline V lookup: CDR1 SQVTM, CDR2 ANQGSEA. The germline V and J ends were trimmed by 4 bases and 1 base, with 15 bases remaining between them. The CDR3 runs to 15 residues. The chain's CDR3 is CSVARSTRRTDTQYF. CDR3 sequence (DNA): TGCAGCGTTGCTAGGAGCACCAGGCGCACAGATACGCAGTATTTT.

CDR3 region: CASSLGAEGSRGYTF. The CDR3, as DNA: TGTGCCAGCAGCTTGGGGGCGGAAGGGTCGAGGGGCTACACCTTC. The chain recombines TRBV7-2 with TRBJ1-2; TRBD1 is a possible D gene (6 bases). Germline V gene sequence: CDR1 SGHTA, CDR2 FQGNSA. This CDR3 is built from 15 residues. V was shortened by 3 bases and J by 8 bases, with 19 bases between the two germline ends.

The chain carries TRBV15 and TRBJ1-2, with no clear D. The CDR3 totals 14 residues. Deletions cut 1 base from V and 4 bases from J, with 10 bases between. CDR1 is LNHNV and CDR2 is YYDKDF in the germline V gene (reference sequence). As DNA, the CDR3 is TGTGCCACCAGCAGAGCATCTAGACCCTATGGCTACACCTTC. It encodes CATSRASRPYGYTF.

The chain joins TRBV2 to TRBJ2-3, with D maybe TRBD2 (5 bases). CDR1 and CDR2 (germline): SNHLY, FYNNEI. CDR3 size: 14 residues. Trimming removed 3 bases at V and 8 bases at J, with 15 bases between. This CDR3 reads CASSDRSNRGTQYF. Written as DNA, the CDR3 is TGTGCCAGCAGTGATAGGTCGAACCGGGGTACGCAGTATTTT. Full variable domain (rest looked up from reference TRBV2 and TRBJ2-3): EPEVTQTPSHQVTQMGQEVILRCVPISNHLYFYWYRQILGQKVEFLVSFYNNEISEKSEIFDDQFSVERPDGSNFTLKIRSTKLEDSAMYFCASSDRSNRGTQYFGPGTRLTVL.